Below, 8 T cell receptor beta chains from the same sample are listed, as sequenced in a study of cytomegalovirus exposure and HLA in healthy donors. PCR amplification relied on 60 Vbeta primers (plus 13 Jbeta primers). Method: immunoSEQ multiplex PCR; TCRdb's copy keeps in-frame clones and lacks some. The sample has over 110,000 clones; 79% are singletons. The specimen sequenced was PBMCs. Every receptor here comes from a man aged 18 to 30 in good health and CMV-seronegative.

V gene TRBV5-1 combines with J gene TRBJ1-2; TRBD1 might be the D (6 bases). V lost 1 base to trimming and J lost 8 bases, with 12 bases between them. Germline V gene lookup returns CDR1 SGHRS and CDR2 YFSETQ. This CDR3 spans 13 amino acids. The CDR3 protein is CASSLKSGDGYTF. CDR3 in DNA: TGCGCCAGCAGCTTGAAGTCAGGGGACGGCTACACCTTC.

There are a few counts of this clone. The CDR3 DNA follows: TGTGCCAGCAGTTCATCCCTGAACACTGAAGCTTTCTTT. This sequence encodes CASSSSLNTEAFF. The rearrangement links TRBV6-5 to TRBJ1-1; D gene ambiguous. This CDR3 is 13 amino acids long. Germline values: CDR1 MNHEY, CDR2 SVGAGI. V dropped 4 bases and J dropped 0 bases, with 6 bases sitting between them.

This chain connects TRBV7-8 to TRBJ2-3; D is undetermined. Germline V CDR1 and CDR2: SGHVS, FQNEAQ. V was trimmed by 1 base and J by 1 base, leaving 6 bases between them. The CDR3 is made up of 14 amino acids. CDR3 in DNA: TGTGCCAGCAGCTTAGACAGCCGCACAGATACGCAGTATTTT. It yields the protein CASSLDSRTDTQYF.

This clone has a handful of counts. The chain couples TRBV5-1 to TRBJ2-2; possibly TRBD2 for D (6 bases). The V and J ends lost 1 base and 7 bases respectively, with 11 bases between them. The CDR3 runs to 14 residues. Germline CDR1 SGHRS, CDR2 YFSETQ. Here the CDR3 reads CASSLKGRNGELFF. In DNA form, the CDR3 reads TGCGCCAGCAGCTTGAAGGGGAGGAACGGGGAGCTGTTTTTT.

The chain links TRBV27 to TRBJ1-5; D unclear. Trimming took off 1 base at V and 7 bases at J, with 14 bases between the two ends. This CDR3 has 15 residues. The V gene's germline CDR1 is MNHEY and CDR2 SMNVEV (reference sequence). Written as DNA, the CDR3 is TGTGCCAGCAGTTTATTTTGGCCATCAGGACAGCCCCAGCATTTT. Translated, it gives CASSLFWPSGQPQHF.

The chain has TRBV7-2 and TRBJ2-7; weak D call: TRBD1 (6 bases). The CDR3 spans 13 residues. Germline V lookup: CDR1 SGHTA, CDR2 FQGNSA. V lost 8 bases to trimming and J lost 2 bases, with 13 bases between them. CDR3 protein: CASQGQGTYEQYF. CDR3 DNA sequence: TGTGCCAGCCAGGGGCAGGGCACCTACGAGCAGTACTTC.

The rearrangement joins TRBV19 to TRBJ1-2; unclear D gene. V lost 9 bases and J lost 1, with 12 bases in between. The germline V gene has CDR1 LNHDA and CDR2 SQIVND (reference sequence). The CDR3 is 13 amino acids. In nucleotides, the CDR3 is TGTGCCAGCCGCCAGGAAATTAACTATGGCTACACCTTC. As protein: CASRQEINYGYTF.

Regarding this clone: Because the CDR3's place on the DNA is in doubt, the DNA is left out and the CDR3 is given as listed by TCRdb. The rearrangement links TRBV6-5 to TRBJ1-1. Inclusive of both ends, the CDR3 amounts to 11 amino acids. Germline V gene lookup returns CDR1 MNHEY and CDR2 SVGAGI. CDR3 loop: CASSSSREAFF.